The 29 T cell receptor beta chains below all came from one sample that was sequenced in a study of blood T cell repertoires in COVID-19. Sequencing used immunoSEQ multiplex PCR; TCRdb keeps in-frame clones, though not all of them. The table records under 35,000 clones, 80% of them present only once. Sequenced: peripheral blood. The receptors come from a man older than 75 with acute or convalescent COVID-19.

The rearrangement joins TRBV5-1 to TRBJ2-7; maybe TRBD1 (5 bases). Trimming took off 0 bases at V and 3 bases at J, with 16 bases between the two ends. The CDR3 has 16 amino acids. Germline loops: CDR1 SGHRS, CDR2 YFSETQ. CDR3 bases: TGCGCCAGCAGCTTGGGCGTGGGGCAGAGAAACTACGAGCAGTACTTC. Protein sequence: CASSLGVGQRNYEQYF.

The chain uses TRBV18 and TRBJ1-1; 7 bases line up with TRBD1. Germline-derived CDR1 and CDR2 are KGHSH and LQKENI. This CDR3 region has 14 residues. V was pared by 5 bases and J by 3 bases, with 6 bases of the junction left unmatched. This CDR3 is CASSIGQAHTEAFF. Here the CDR3 DNA reads TGTGCCAGCTCAATTGGACAGGCGCACACTGAAGCTTTCTTT.

J is TRBJ1-4 and V is TRBV5-1; TRBD1 agrees at 8 bases. V lost 4 bases, J lost 0 bases, and 2 bases stayed unmatched. CDR1 and CDR2 (germline): SGHRS, YFSETQ. This CDR3 region has 15 residues. The CDR3 protein is CASSGQGATNEKLFF. CDR3 in DNA: TGCGCCAGCAGCGGACAGGGCGCAACTAATGAAAAACTGTTTTTT.

This chain connects TRBV14 to TRBJ1-1, with D possibly matching TRBD1 (6 bases). CDR1 is SGHDN, CDR2 FVKESK, per germline. Trimming removed 2 bases from V and 1 base from J, with 11 bases in between. CDR3 length: 15 amino acids. As DNA, the CDR3 is TGTGCCAGCAGCCAACTGACAGGACAGAACACTGAAGCTTTCTTT. Translating it yields CASSQLTGQNTEAFF.

The genes are TRBV15 and TRBJ1-3; unclear D gene. The germline CDR1 and CDR2 sequences are LNHNV and YYDKDF (reference sequence). V was trimmed by 0 bases and J by 8 bases, leaving 5 bases between them. The CDR3 contains 12 residues. DNA for the CDR3: TGTGCCACCAGCAGAGATCCCGACACCATATATTTT. Its protein product is CATSRDPDTIYF.

The rearrangement links TRBV6-4 to TRBJ2-3, with D possibly matching TRBD1 (6 bases). Trimming shortened V by 5 bases and J by 0 bases, and 12 bases separated the two germline ends. This CDR3 spans 15 amino acids. Germline V CDR1 and CDR2: MRHNA, SNTAGT. The CDR3 is CASSTGGQSTDTQYF. The DNA of the CDR3 is TGTGCCAGCAGTACCGGCGGACAGAGCACAGATACGCAGTATTTT.

The rearrangement links TRBV11-1 to TRBJ2-5; 12 nucleotides match TRBD2. V was pared by 5 bases and J by 4 bases, with 8 bases of the junction left unmatched. The CDR3 runs to 16 residues. Germline V CDR1 and CDR2: SGHAT, FQDESV (reference sequence). This CDR3 is CASSPRLAGARETQYF. DNA of the CDR3: TGTGCCAGCAGCCCCCGACTAGCGGGAGCAAGAGAGACCCAGTACTTC.

The chain employs TRBV3-1 (or the pseudogene TRBV3-2) and TRBJ2-3; tentative D call: TRBD1 (6 bases). V was cut by 4 bases and J by 1 base, with 12 bases left in between. CDR3 length: 15 amino acids. In germline, CDR1 is LGHDT, CDR2 YNNKEL (reference sequence). Written as DNA, the CDR3 is TGTGCCAGCAGCCGAGGCAGGGGCCGCACAGATACGCAGTATTTT. Its translation is CASSRGRGRTDTQYF.

The chain recombines TRBV5-5 with TRBJ1-1; perhaps TRBD1 as D (5 bases). Trimming stripped 4 bases from V and 6 bases from J, with 10 bases between. CDR1 SGHKS and CDR2 YYEKEE come from the germline V gene (reference sequence). The CDR3 length is 12 residues. The CDR3 sequence: CASSVRAAEAFF. The CDR3 bases are TGTGCCAGCAGCGTCAGGGCGGCTGAAGCTTTCTTT.

The chain combines TRBV7-9 with TRBJ2-7; 10 bases are shared with TRBD1. CDR1 SEHNR and CDR2 FQNEAQ come from the germline V gene (reference sequence). The CDR3 contains 16 residues. Trimming took 3 bases from V and 0 from J; bases not matched to a gene: 5. CDR3 residues: CASSFPDRGSSYEQYF. CDR3 sequence (DNA): TGTGCCAGCAGCTTCCCGGACAGGGGGAGCTCCTACGAGCAGTACTTC.

The rearrangement joins TRBV7-6 to TRBJ2-3; D unresolved. The CDR3 consists of 13 residues. V lost 0 bases, J lost 8 bases, and 9 bases lay in between. Germline assignment: CDR1 SGHVS and CDR2 FNYEAQ. CDR3 bases: TGTGCCAGCAGCTTAGCACGATACGGTACGCAGTATTTT. Residues: CASSLARYGTQYF. The whole variable domain, filled in from reference TRBV7-6 and TRBJ2-3, reads GAGVSQSPRYKVTKRGQDVALRCDPISGHVSLYWYRQALGQGPEFLTYFNYEAQQDKSGLPNDRFSAERPEGSISTLTIQRTEQRDSAMYRCASSLARYGTQYFGPGTRLTVL.

The J gene is TRBJ2-7, the V gene TRBV6-6, with 7 positions matching TRBD2. The V and J ends lost 2 bases and 3 bases, in that order; junction bases with no gene match: 4. This CDR3 is built from 14 residues. In germline, CDR1 is MNHNY, CDR2 SVGAGI (reference sequence). The CDR3 is CASSYTGLVYEQYF. In DNA, the CDR3 is TGTGCCAGCAGTTACACCGGACTAGTCTACGAGCAGTACTTC.

The chain has TRBV7-6 and TRBJ2-7, with TRBD1 matching over 12 bases. Per germline, CDR1 SGHVS and CDR2 FNYEAQ. This CDR3 spans 15 amino acids. Trimming took 1 base from V and 7 from J; bases not matched to a gene: 5. As DNA, the CDR3 is TGTGCCAGCAGCTTAGGCGGGACAGGGGGCCAGGAGCAGTACTTC. Translation gives CASSLGGTGGQEQYF.

V and J are TRBV24-1 and TRBJ1-5; 7 bases fit TRBD1. The germline V gene encodes CDR1 KGHDR and CDR2 SFDVKD. CDR3 length: 16 amino acids. V gave up 4 bases and J gave up 7 bases; unmatched junction bases: 12. The CDR3 region is CATSDPRQGFPQPQHF. CDR3 DNA: TGTGCCACCAGTGACCCGAGACAGGGTTTTCCCCAGCCCCAGCATTTT.

This chain joins TRBV21-1 and TRBJ1-2. TRBV21-1 corresponds to a pseudogene. CDR3 length equals 16 residues. The CDR3 reads CASGSDAMTNIYGYTF. The DNA of the CDR3 is TGTGCCAGCGGGTCGGATGCCATGACTAACATCTATGGCTACACCTTC.

This clone was observed a handful of times. The V and J genes are TRBV30 and TRBJ1-6; D gene uncertain. Germline lookup yields CDR1 GTSNPN and CDR2 SVGIG (reference sequence). With 0 bases removed from V and 11 bases from J, the gap between germline ends came to 14 bases. The CDR3 covers 14 residues. The CDR3 reads CAWSVHPQVPPLHF. For the CDR3, the DNA is TGTGCCTGGAGTGTACACCCTCAGGTTCCACCCCTCCACTTT.

The DNA of the CDR3 is TGTGCCAGCAGTGTAAGCAACACCGGGGAGCTGTTTTTT. As protein: CASSVSNTGELFF. This sequence joins TRBV27 and TRBJ2-2, with unresolved D. The CDR3 is made up of 13 amino acids. The germline gives CDR1 MNHEY, CDR2 SMNVEV (reference sequence). Trimming stripped 5 bases from V and 2 bases from J, with 6 bases between.

This chain links TRBV11-3 with TRBJ2-7; a possible D gene is TRBD2 (6 bases). The germline V and J ends were trimmed by 3 bases and 6 bases, with 12 bases remaining between them. CDR3 length: 13 residues. Per the germline V gene, CDR1 is SGHNT and CDR2 is YENEEA. The CDR3 region has the DNA TGTGCCAGCAGCTTGGTCGTGGGGGGCGAGCAGTACTTC. Its translation is CASSLVVGGEQYF.

The chain is built from TRBV30 and TRBJ1-5; 10 nucleotides match TRBD1. Germline CDR1 and CDR2: GTSNPN and SVGIG (reference sequence). This CDR3 has 14 residues. V lost 3 bases, J lost 3 bases, and 2 bases stayed unmatched. The CDR3 region has the DNA TGTGCCTGGAGAGGACAGGGGGACAATCAGCCCCAGCATTTT. Encoded protein: CAWRGQGDNQPQHF.

The J gene is TRBJ2-3, the V gene TRBV2; 7 nucleotides line up with TRBD2. V lost 7 bases to trimming and J lost 1 base; unmatched junction nucleotides: 8. Germline V gene sequence: CDR1 SNHLY, CDR2 FYNNEI. The CDR3 extends over 15 amino acids. The chain's CDR3 is CASMREMGRTDTQYF. The CDR3 DNA reads as TGTGCCAGCATGCGGGAGATGGGTCGCACAGATACGCAGTATTTT.

This clone was recorded once. At one boundary the junction diverges from the germline segment, which might be a read error. The V and J genes are TRBV19 and TRBJ1-1; 9 bases map to TRBD1. CDR3 length equals 15 residues. Germline V CDR1 and CDR2: LNHDA, SQIVND (reference sequence). This chain's CDR3 is CASSRAGTGNAEAFF. CDR3 in DNA: TGTGCCAGTAGTAGAGCCGGGACAGGGAACGCTGAAGCTTTCTTT.

This CDR3 is CASSYSRYPHNEQFF. Here the CDR3 DNA reads TGTGCCAGCAGTTACTCGAGGTACCCACACAATGAGCAGTTCTTC. The rearrangement links TRBV6-5 to TRBJ2-1, with unresolved D. V lost 0 bases, J lost 5 bases, and 11 bases lay in between. CDR3 length: 15 amino acids. Germline CDR1 and CDR2: MNHEY and SVGAGI.

J is TRBJ1-1 and V is TRBV5-1; D uncertain. From germline, CDR1 is SGHRS and CDR2 YFSETQ. CDR3 length: 13 amino acids. Deletions cut 4 bases from V and 3 bases from J, with 10 bases between. CDR3 amino acids: CASSMVGDTEAFF. CDR3 nucleotides: TGCGCCAGCAGCATGGTAGGAGACACTGAAGCTTTCTTT.

The chain links TRBV7-9 to TRBJ1-2; TRBD1 aligns across 7 bases. CDR3 length equals 14 residues. The V gene end was trimmed by 4 bases and the J gene end by 8 bases; junction bases not matched to a gene: 10. Germline V gives CDR1 SEHNR, CDR2 FQNEAQ (reference sequence). This CDR3 is CASSSATGTEGYTF. The CDR3 region has the DNA TGTGCCAGCAGCTCAGCGACAGGGACAGAGGGCTACACCTTC.

The chain uses TRBV6-2 or TRBV6-3 and TRBJ1-5, with D possibly being TRBD1 (5 bases). Germline V gives CDR1 MNHEY, CDR2 SVGEGT. V was pared by 0 bases and J by 3 bases, with 9 bases between. The CDR3 has 15 residues. The CDR3 protein is CASSYSGGDNQPQHF. The CDR3 DNA reads TGTGCCAGCAGTTACTCGGGAGGGGACAATCAGCCCCAGCATTTT.

The chain recombines TRBV5-1 with TRBJ2-5, with unresolved D. V was clipped by 6 bases and J by 5 bases, with 8 bases between them. This CDR3 is 11 amino acids long. Germline CDR1 SGHRS, CDR2 YFSETQ. The CDR3 protein is CASIVRETQYF. The CDR3 region has the DNA TGCGCCAGCATTGTCAGGGAGACCCAGTACTTC.

The chain joins TRBV11-2 to TRBJ2-7; the match to TRBD1 covers 7 bases. The CDR3 length is 15 residues. Germline V CDR1 and CDR2: SGHAT, FQNNGV. With 1 base clipped from V and 3 bases from J, the junction kept 6 bases outside the gene matches. The CDR3: CASSLVTGTVYEQYF. The CDR3 DNA sequence: TGTGCCAGCAGCTTAGTGACCGGGACAGTCTACGAGCAGTACTTC.

This clone occurred many times. This chain links TRBV14 with TRBJ1-6; a possible D gene is TRBD1 (6 bases). The CDR3 runs 13 residues. Germline assignment: CDR1 SGHDN and CDR2 FVKESK. Trimming stripped 2 bases from V and 9 bases from J, with 8 bases between. CDR3 region: CASSQTGSSPLHF. Here the CDR3 DNA reads TGTGCCAGCAGCCAAACAGGGTCTTCACCCCTCCACTTT. Drawing the rest from reference TRBV14 and TRBJ1-6, the complete variable domain is EAGVTQFPSHSVIEKGQTVTLRCDPISGHDNLYWYRRVMGKEIKFLLHFVKESKQDESGMPNNRFLAERTGGTYSTLKVQPAELEDSGVYFCASSQTGSSPLHFGNGTRLTVT.

The chain joins TRBV7-3 to TRBJ2-2; TRBD2 might be the D (6 bases). The germline V gene encodes CDR1 SGHTA and CDR2 FQGTGA. V was shortened by 8 bases and J by 1 base, with 11 bases between the two germline ends. The CDR3 sequence is 14 residues long. The CDR3 region has the DNA TGTGCCAGCGCGTTTAGCGGGAACACCGGGGAGCTGTTTTTT. It yields the protein CASAFSGNTGELFF.